The clone carrying this T cell receptor beta chain was seen only a few times. Its antigen is unknown. The data belong to a study of regulatory T cells in long-lasting Graves disease. Study context: A definition of persistent Graves' disease required over 5 years of antithyroid drugs plus positive TSH receptor antibodies.

Findings and limits, study-wide: TRBV28 was favored in persistent disease, as were TRBJ1-2 and TRBJ2-5. Clonotypes that were public and shared totalled around 2,700 in persistent patients versus 750 to 1,000 in new patients. Peripheral blood, not thyroid tissue, was the sole material studied.

Through Arm-PCR of CDR3 regions and iRepertoire HTBI primers, TCR beta libraries were built. TCRdb re-analysed the multiplex PCR reads in MiXCR, keeping a single row per CDR3 protein. Of a few hundred thousand distinct CDR3 sequences in the sample, 20% to 25% were seen once. As for time point: persistent/refractory GD, antithyroid drugs over 5 years with positive TRAb. RNA isolated from PBMCs was used to make the TCR library. The CDR3 consists of 16 residues. V lost 1 base to trimming and J lost 2 bases, with 16 bases between them. The V gene's germline CDR1 is SGDLS and CDR2 YYNGEE. The chain couples TRBV9 to TRBJ2-7; a weak D match, TRBD2 (5 bases). The source of this sequence is a woman aged 40 to 50 with Graves disease. Sequenced here: peripheral blood mononuclear cells (PBMCs), sampled when the disease was refractory, from a patient treated with antithyroid drugs. As DNA, the CDR3 is TGTGCCAGCAGCGTAACAGCGGAAGTATGGCCCTACGAGCAGTACTTC. Its protein product is CASSVTAEVWPYEQYF.